Each of the 2 T cell receptor beta chains below was sequenced from the same sample in a study of blood T cell repertoires in COVID-19. Only in-frame clones appear in the TCRdb table, and some are missing; sequencing was by immunoSEQ multiplex PCR. In the table there are over 120,000 clones, about 89% of which are singletons. Specimen: peripheral blood. Source of these receptors: a man aged 55 to 70 with active or convalescent COVID-19.

The chain carries TRBV7-2 and TRBJ2-3, with D unclear. This CDR3 spans 12 amino acids. V was trimmed by 2 bases and J by 4 bases, leaving 4 bases between them. The germline V gene has CDR1 SGHTA and CDR2 FQGNSA. The CDR3 nucleotides read TGTGCCAGCAGCTTACTTGCAGATACGCAGTATTTT. It yields the protein CASSLLADTQYF.

The rearrangement uses TRBV30 and TRBJ2-5; no firm D call. V gave up 1 base and J gave up 2 bases, with 5 bases separating them. This CDR3 comprises 12 residues. Germline CDR1 reads GTSNPN; CDR2 reads SVGIG (reference sequence). DNA for the CDR3: TGTGCCTGGAGTGGGCAGCAAGAGACCCAGTACTTC. Protein sequence: CAWSGQQETQYF.